Only a few counts were recorded for the clone carrying this T cell receptor beta chain. The junction departs from the called germline gene at one end, perhaps through a read error. This sample is drawn from a study of shared clonotypes between healthy human individuals. Clones were sequenced by immunoSEQ multiplex PCR, and TCRdb holds only the in-frame ones, with some missing. This sample carries millions of clones, approximately 93% of them seen once, and the ten largest clones take about 0.41%. Every donor was a Caucasian adult from Nashville, Tennessee. The germline gives CDR1 LNHNV, CDR2 YYDKDF (reference sequence). This CDR3 spans 12 amino acids.

The chain combines TRBV15 with TRBJ1-1, with D possibly TRBD1 on 5 matching bases. The TCR was taken from a man aged 18 to 30 in good health. Some clones in this sample may be carry-over from other donors' samples. Material for sequencing was naive CD4+ T cells from PBMCs. Stated subset: CD45RA+ positively selected. CDR3 loop: CATSGEGTEAFF. The CDR3 coding sequence is TGTGCCACCAGCGGAGAGGGGACTGAAGCTTTCTTT.